The present TCR beta chain was sequenced within a study of blood T cell repertoires in COVID-19. On the study more broadly: Italy, Spain and the United States were the sources of the convalescent and acute COVID-19 samples. PBMCs, B-cell-depleted T cells, or T cells were the source of the cDNA or gDNA that made up the material.

Per the authors' pipeline: The authors estimated nucleated cell counts from reference gene primer amplification. TCRdb's copy holds only in-frame clones and misses some; the assay was immunoSEQ multiplex PCR. The V and J calls and clone size are taken from that table; D and trimming were inferred from the DNA. The repertoire holds 120,000 or so clones, with about 79% as singletons. CDR1 is LGHDT and CDR2 is YNNKEL in the germline V gene (reference sequence). Trimming cost V 2 bases and J 3 bases, with 5 bases left between them. This CDR3 has 13 residues. The chain recombines TRBV3-1 (or the pseudogene TRBV3-2) with TRBJ1-5; unclear D gene. Material: peripheral blood. The TCR was taken from a man in his 70s with acute or convalescent COVID-19. The CDR3 loop reads CASSQTVNQPQHF. DNA of the CDR3: TGTGCCAGCAGCCAAACAGTCAATCAGCCCCAGCATTTT.